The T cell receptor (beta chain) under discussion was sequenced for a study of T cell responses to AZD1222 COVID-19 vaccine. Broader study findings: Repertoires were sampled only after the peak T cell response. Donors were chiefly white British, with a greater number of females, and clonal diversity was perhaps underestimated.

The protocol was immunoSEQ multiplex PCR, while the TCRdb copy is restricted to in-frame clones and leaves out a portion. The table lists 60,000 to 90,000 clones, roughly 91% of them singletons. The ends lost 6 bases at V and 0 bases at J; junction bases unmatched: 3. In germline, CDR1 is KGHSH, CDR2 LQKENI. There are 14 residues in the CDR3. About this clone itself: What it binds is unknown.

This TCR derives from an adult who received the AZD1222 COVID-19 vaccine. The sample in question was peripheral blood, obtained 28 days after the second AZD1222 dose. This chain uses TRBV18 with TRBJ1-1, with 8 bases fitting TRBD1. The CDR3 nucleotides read TGTGCCAGCTCGTCGGACAGGGTGAACACTGAAGCTTTCTTT. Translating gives CASSSDRVNTEAFF. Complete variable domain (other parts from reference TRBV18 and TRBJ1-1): NAGVMQNPRHLVRRRGQEARLRCSPMKGHSHVYWYRQLPEEGLKFMVYLQKENIIDESGMPKERFSAEFPKEGPSILRIQQVVRGDSAAYFCASSSDRVNTEAFFGQGTRLTVV.